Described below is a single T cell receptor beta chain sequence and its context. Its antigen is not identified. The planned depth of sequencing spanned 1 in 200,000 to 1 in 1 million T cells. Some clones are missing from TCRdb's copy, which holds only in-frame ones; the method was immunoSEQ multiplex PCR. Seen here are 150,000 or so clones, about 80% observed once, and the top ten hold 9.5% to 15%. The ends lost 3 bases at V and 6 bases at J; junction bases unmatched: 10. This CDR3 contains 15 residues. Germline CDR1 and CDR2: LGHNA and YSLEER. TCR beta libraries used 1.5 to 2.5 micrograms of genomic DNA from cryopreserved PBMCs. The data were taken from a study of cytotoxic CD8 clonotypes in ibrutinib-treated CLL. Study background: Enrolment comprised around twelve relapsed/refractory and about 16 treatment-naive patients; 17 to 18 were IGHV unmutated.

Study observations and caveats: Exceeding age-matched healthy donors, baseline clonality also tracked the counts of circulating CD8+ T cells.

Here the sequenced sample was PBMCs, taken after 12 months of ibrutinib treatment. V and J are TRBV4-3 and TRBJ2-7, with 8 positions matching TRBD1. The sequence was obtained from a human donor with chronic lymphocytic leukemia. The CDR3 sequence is CASSQQMDRAGEQYF. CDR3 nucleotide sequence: TGCGCCAGCAGCCAGCAGATGGACAGGGCGGGCGAGCAGTACTTC.